This entry lists 31 T cell receptor beta chains sequenced from one sample in a study of T cell repertoires in cytomegalovirus infection. Their antigens are not known. Using its own MiXCR run on the reads, TCRdb lists one record per CDR3 protein. Of 450,000 to 550,000 distinct CDR3 sequences listed, under 45% are singletons. The sample in question was cultured PBMCs, obtained from culture after CMV antigen stimulation. The receptors here all came from a human donor in good health (CMV status not recorded). Some clones in this sample may be carry-over from other donors' samples.

This clonotype was observed at least ten times. The genes are TRBV7-2 and TRBJ2-3; 13 bases map to TRBD2. V was pared by 5 bases and J by 3 bases, with 11 bases of the junction left unmatched. The CDR3 extends over 18 amino acids. The V gene's germline CDR1 is SGHTA and CDR2 FQGNSA. Written as DNA, the CDR3 is TGTGCCAGCAGCGGACGGACTAGCGGGAGTTCCCCAACAGATACGCAGTATTTT. This translates into CASSGRTSGSSPTDTQYF.

This clonotype came up a few times. This chain links TRBV27 with TRBJ2-7; 8 bases match TRBD1. V lost 6 bases to trimming and J lost 3 bases; unmatched junction nucleotides: 10. There are 15 residues in the CDR3. The germline gives CDR1 MNHEY, CDR2 SMNVEV (reference sequence). CDR3 region: CASRPMTGVGYEQYF. CDR3 in DNA: TGTGCCAGCAGACCCATGACAGGGGTGGGCTACGAGCAGTACTTC.

The rearrangement links TRBV12-3 or TRBV12-4 to TRBJ2-1, with D unclear. V lost 6 bases and J 3 bases, leaving 12 bases between the germline ends. This CDR3 has 14 amino acids. CDR3: CASSGRVVYNEQFF. CDR3 sequence (DNA): TGTGCCAGCAGCGGCCGAGTCGTCTACAATGAGCAGTTCTTC.

This clonotype was observed at least ten times. This chain joins TRBV7-2 and TRBJ2-7; D is tentatively TRBD1 or TRBD2 (5 bases each). Germline assignment: CDR1 SGHTA and CDR2 FQGNSA. The CDR3 totals 15 residues. Trimming left V 5 bases short and J 4 bases short, with 18 bases between. CDR3 bases: TGTGCCAGCAGCCCTACCGGGACGGCGGCGTACGAGCAGTACTTC. This gives the protein CASSPTGTAAYEQYF.

This chain joins TRBV9 and TRBJ2-1; no firm D call. Deletions cut 0 bases from V and 0 bases from J, with 10 bases between. Germline V gives CDR1 SGDLS, CDR2 YYNGEE. The CDR3 covers 16 residues. Written as DNA, the CDR3 is TGTGCCAGCAGCGTAGGGCCATCCAACTCCTACAATGAGCAGTTCTTC. Translation: CASSVGPSNSYNEQFF.

V usage is TRBV4-1 and J usage is TRBJ2-1, with 11 bases lining up with TRBD2. CDR1 is MGHRA, CDR2 YSYEKL, per germline. V was clipped by 6 bases and J by 3 bases; unmatched bases: 7. This CDR3 region has 16 residues. CDR3 bases: TGCGCCAGCAGACCACCCGGGACTAGCGGCTACAATGAGCAGTTCTTC. This encodes CASRPPGTSGYNEQFF.

This clonotype was observed a single time. The chain is built from TRBV6-5 and TRBJ2-1; 13 bases align to TRBD2. The CDR3 is 19 amino acids. V shed 0 bases and J 5 bases; nucleotides not matched to a gene: 10. Per the germline V gene, CDR1 is MNHEY and CDR2 is SVGAGI. The CDR3 loop is CASSYSLLAGGKRDNEQFF. In nucleotides, the CDR3 is TGTGCCAGCAGTTACTCGTTACTAGCGGGAGGGAAGAGAGACAATGAGCAGTTCTTC.

In its sample, this clonotype was seen a few times. The chain links TRBV28 to TRBJ2-7; perhaps TRBD2 as D (5 bases). In germline, CDR1 is MDHEN, CDR2 SYDVKM. CDR3 length equals 12 residues. The V and J ends lost 3 bases and 7 bases respectively, with 10 bases between them. Here the CDR3 reads CASSFRGPEQYF. DNA of the CDR3: TGTGCCAGCAGTTTTCGCGGGCCAGAGCAGTACTTC.

This chain links TRBV28 with TRBJ2-3, with 7 bases identical to TRBD1. This CDR3 spans 13 amino acids. Per germline, CDR1 MDHEN and CDR2 SYDVKM. V gave up 5 bases and J gave up 6 bases; unmatched junction bases: 5. CDR3 protein: CASSRGGSDTQYF. As DNA, the CDR3 is TGTGCCAGCAGTAGAGGGGGCAGCGATACGCAGTATTTT.

This clonotype was recorded a few times. J is TRBJ2-7 and V is TRBV28; 11 bases fit TRBD1. Germline V CDR1 and CDR2: MDHEN, SYDVKM. CDR3 length: 15 amino acids. After removal of 5 bases from V and 6 bases from J, the junction contained 9 bases not matched to a gene. CDR3 residues: CASSPQDRGHGEQYF. Written as DNA, the CDR3 is TGTGCCAGCAGTCCCCAGGACAGGGGGCACGGCGAGCAGTACTTC.

The V gene is TRBV4-1, the J gene TRBJ2-7; 8 bases match TRBD2. CDR3 size: 16 residues. V lost 0 bases, J lost 9 bases, and 13 bases stayed unmatched. Germline V gene sequence: CDR1 MGHRA, CDR2 YSYEKL. The DNA of the CDR3 is TGCGCCAGCAGCCAAGATCACGGGAGGGAGTATACGAGGCAGTACTTC. Translated: CASSQDHGREYTRQYF.

There are a few counts of this clonotype. V and J are TRBV5-6 and TRBJ2-2; weak D call: TRBD1 (6 bases). V dropped 4 bases and J dropped 2 bases, with 12 bases sitting between them. There are 15 residues in the CDR3. CDR1 and CDR2 (germline): SGHDT, YYEEEE. DNA for the CDR3: TGTGCCAGCAGCATGCAGGACAGAAACACCGGGGAGCTGTTTTTT. Its protein product is CASSMQDRNTGELFF. Full variable domain (remainder filled in from reference TRBV5-6 and TRBJ2-2): DAGVTQSPTHLIKTRGQQVTLRCSPKSGHDTVSWYQQALGQGPQFIFQYYEEEERQRGNFPDRFSGHQFPNYSSELNVNALLLGDSALYLCASSMQDRNTGELFFGEGSRLTVL.

This clonotype was counted only a few times. The chain employs TRBV27 and TRBJ2-1; TRBD2 matches at 9 bases. V lost 5 bases, J lost 4 bases, and 3 bases stayed unmatched. CDR1 and CDR2 from the germline V gene are MNHEY and SMNVEV (reference sequence). The CDR3 has 14 residues. CDR3 region: CASSPLAGYNEQFF. The CDR3 nucleotides are TGTGCCAGCAGTCCGCTAGCGGGATACAATGAGCAGTTCTTC.

The chain combines TRBV20-1 with TRBJ1-1, with TRBD1 matching 8 bases. The V gene end was trimmed by 5 bases and the J gene end by 6 bases; junction bases not matched to a gene: 5. This CDR3 is built from 12 residues. Germline loops: CDR1 DFQATT, CDR2 SNEGSKA (reference sequence). CDR3 residues: CSAPRGLAEAFF. The CDR3 DNA sequence: TGCAGTGCTCCCAGGGGGCTCGCTGAAGCTTTCTTT.

The chain uses TRBV19 and TRBJ1-5; unclear D gene. Trimming removed 7 bases at V and 4 bases at J, with 14 bases between. This CDR3 contains 14 residues. Germline lookup yields CDR1 LNHDA and CDR2 SQIVND (reference sequence). CDR3 DNA sequence: TGTGCCAGTACCATGGGTTCTAGTAATCAGCCCCAGCATTTT. Translated: CASTMGSSNQPQHF.

This rearrangement joins TRBV5-1 to TRBJ2-1; the D gene could be TRBD1 or TRBD2 (5 bases each). The CDR3 extends over 15 amino acids. The V and J ends lost 5 bases and 2 bases respectively, with 14 bases between them. Germline loops: CDR1 SGHRS, CDR2 YFSETQ. CDR3 nucleotide sequence: TGCGCCAGCAGTCCCGCCGGGACCCCCTACAATGAGCAGTTCTTC. Its translation: CASSPAGTPYNEQFF.

The chain has TRBV27 and TRBJ1-6; tentatively, D is TRBD1 (5 bases). This CDR3 is 14 amino acids long. V lost 6 bases, J lost 10 bases, and 16 bases lay in between. Per the germline V gene, CDR1 is MNHEY and CDR2 is SMNVEV (reference sequence). CDR3 nucleotides: TGTGCCAGCAGGTTCCTGGGGGGGGAGTCACCCCTCCACTTT. This encodes CASRFLGGESPLHF.

This clonotype is a singleton in its sample. V and J are TRBV7-2 and TRBJ1-1; 7 nucleotides agree with TRBD1. V was clipped by 2 bases and J by 11 bases; unmatched bases: 8. Per the germline V gene, CDR1 is SGHTA and CDR2 is FQGNSA. The CDR3 sequence is 13 residues long. CDR3 DNA sequence: TGTGCCAGCAGCTTAAGACAGGGCCCCTGGGCTTTCTTT. It translates to CASSLRQGPWAFF.

This clonotype was recorded once. The genes are TRBV6-8 and TRBJ2-5; a weak D match, TRBD2 (5 bases). Per germline, CDR1 MNHGY and CDR2 SAAAGT. Trimming shortened V by 5 bases and J by 5 bases, and 15 bases separated the two germline ends. This CDR3 spans 14 amino acids. CDR3 amino acids: CASSKDARGETQYF. DNA of the CDR3: TGTGCCAGCAGTAAGGACGCGCGCGGGGAGACCCAGTACTTC.

Only one count was recorded for this clonotype. The chain has TRBV7-4 and TRBJ1-4; no definite D call. Trimming cost V 2 bases and J 1 base, with 8 bases left between them. Germline CDR1 reads SGHVT; CDR2 reads SQSDAQ. This CDR3 contains 15 residues. The CDR3 nucleotides read TGTGCCAGCAGCTTATGGGCGGTAACTAATGAAAAACTGTTTTTT. It translates to CASSLWAVTNEKLFF.

This clonotype has only one observation. The junction shows a germline mismatch at one end, possibly a read error. This rearrangement joins TRBV28 to TRBJ1-4; no clear D. The CDR3 covers 15 residues. In germline, CDR1 is MDHEN, CDR2 SYDVKM. The CDR3 spells CASRSPPPLNQKLFF. The CDR3 nucleotides are TGTGCCAGCAGAAGTCCCCCTCCCCTTAATCAAAAACTGTTTTTT. The full variable domain, its missing parts supplied by reference TRBV28 and TRBJ1-4, is DVKVTQSSRYLVKRTGEKVFLECVQDMDHENMFWYRQDPGLGLRLIYFSYDVKMKEKGDIPEGYSVSREKKERFSLILESASTNQTSMYLCASRSPPPLNQKLFFGSGTQLSVL.

V is TRBV7-2 and J is TRBJ2-7; possible D gene TRBD1, 7 bases. V dropped 1 base and J dropped 1 base, with 11 bases sitting between them. The CDR3 is 15 residues long. In germline, CDR1 is SGHTA, CDR2 FQGNSA. The CDR3 spells CASSLGGDRSYEQYF. CDR3 in DNA: TGTGCCAGCAGCTTAGGGGGGGACAGATCCTACGAGCAGTACTTC. Full variable domain (rest looked up from reference TRBV7-2 and TRBJ2-7): GAGVSQSPSNKVTEKGKDVELRCDPISGHTALYWYRQSLGQGLEFLIYFQGNSAPDKSGLPSDRFSAERTGGSVSTLTIQRTQQEDSAVYLCASSLGGDRSYEQYFGPGTRLTVT.

In its sample, this clonotype was seen a few times. The chain joins TRBV12-3 or TRBV12-4 to TRBJ2-7; D is unresolved. This CDR3 contains 13 residues. Between the trimmed V and J ends, which lost 5 bases and 3 bases, there was a span of 11 bases. The CDR3 sequence: CASSHGTHYEQYF. The CDR3, as DNA: TGTGCCAGCAGTCACGGAACCCACTACGAGCAGTACTTC.

The V gene is TRBV5-1, the J gene TRBJ2-5; TRBD2 might be the D (5 bases). The V end was cut by 2 bases, the J end by 4 bases, with 12 bases between. The germline gives CDR1 SGHRS, CDR2 YFSETQ. There are 14 residues in the CDR3. CDR3 in amino acids: CASSFGEVRETQYF. The CDR3 DNA reads as TGCGCCAGCAGCTTCGGGGAAGTCCGAGAGACCCAGTACTTC.

The gene calls are TRBV20-1 and TRBJ2-3, with D possibly being TRBD1 (6 bases). V dropped 4 bases and J dropped 4 bases, with 18 bases sitting between them. Germline V CDR1 and CDR2: DFQATT, SNEGSKA (reference sequence). CDR3 length equals 15 residues. The CDR3 here is CSATPDRFSADTQYF. In DNA form, the CDR3 reads TGCAGTGCTACCCCCGACAGGTTTTCCGCAGATACGCAGTATTTT.

This clonotype was counted only a few times. This rearrangement joins TRBV6-2 or TRBV6-3 to TRBJ1-1, with D perhaps TRBD1 (6 bases). V lost 5 bases and J 0 bases, leaving 19 bases between the germline ends. This CDR3 contains 17 residues. Germline CDR1 and CDR2: MNHEY and SVGEGT. The CDR3 spells CASSTHQNRDLNTEAFF. The DNA of the CDR3 is TGTGCCAGCAGTACACATCAAAACAGGGACCTGAACACTGAAGCTTTCTTT.

In its sample, this clonotype was seen a few times. The chain couples TRBV6-4 to TRBJ1-1; D is uncertain. V lost 7 bases and J 4 bases, leaving 13 bases between the germline ends. This CDR3 has 13 amino acids. In germline, CDR1 is MRHNA, CDR2 SNTAGT. The CDR3 nucleotides are TGTGCCAGCACCACTGACCCGACCACTGAAGCTTTCTTT. Protein sequence: CASTTDPTTEAFF.

This chain uses TRBV12-3 or TRBV12-4 with TRBJ1-6; D is undetermined. V lost 4 bases to trimming and J lost 9 bases, with 10 bases between them. CDR3 length: 13 residues. CDR3 amino acids: CASSSTLSSPLHF. CDR3 DNA: TGTGCCAGCAGTTCTACCCTTTCTTCACCCCTCCACTTT.

This clonotype showed up just a few times. The rearrangement joins TRBV7-9 to TRBJ2-2; no clear D gene. V gave up 3 bases and J gave up 2 bases, with 7 bases separating them. This CDR3 is 14 amino acids long. The V gene's germline CDR1 is SEHNR and CDR2 FQNEAQ (reference sequence). CDR3: CASSFQSNTGELFF. Here the CDR3 DNA reads TGTGCCAGCAGCTTCCAGAGCAACACCGGGGAGCTGTTTTTT. Combining the CDR3 with reference TRBV7-9 and TRBJ2-2 gives the whole variable domain DTGVSQNPRHKITKRGQNVTFRCDPISEHNRLYWYRQTLGQGPEFLTYFQNEAQLEKSRLLSDRFSAERPKGSFSTLEIQRTEQGDSAMYLCASSFQSNTGELFFGEGSRLTVL.

The table lists this clonotype with many counts. CDR3 region: CASSVSKESVEQYF. As DNA, the CDR3 is TGTGCCAGCAGCGTTAGTAAAGAGAGTGTCGAGCAGTACTTC. This rearrangement joins TRBV7-8 to TRBJ2-7, with unresolved D. The V and J ends lost 5 bases and 6 bases respectively, with 17 bases between them. The length of the CDR3 is 14 residues. The germline V gene encodes CDR1 SGHVS and CDR2 FQNEAQ.

The chain uses TRBV10-3 and TRBJ1-6, with D unresolved. There are 17 residues in the CDR3. The V gene lost 2 bases and the J gene lost 2 bases, with 13 bases spanning the gap. Germline CDR1 and CDR2: ENHRY and SYGVKD. CDR3 region: CAISERGEGPYNSPLHF. The CDR3 bases are TGTGCCATCAGTGAGCGGGGAGAGGGCCCCTATAATTCACCCCTCCACTTT.